The subject of this entry is one TCR beta chain. Per the original methods: Estimation of nucleated cell counts was performed using reference gene primer amplification. The data were produced by immunoSEQ multiplex PCR, yet TCRdb's version contains in-frame clones alone and is incomplete. The DNA gave D and trimming, while V, J and clone size come from that table. In the table there are fewer than 200,000 clones, 75% to 85% of which are singletons. The source of the sample is a study of blood T cell repertoires in COVID-19. Overall study: Whether acute or convalescent, the COVID-19 samples came from the United States, Italy and Spain. Nucleic acid was either cDNA or gDNA, and it came from T cells, B-cell-depleted T cells, or PBMCs.

The CDR3 is made up of 19 amino acids. Germline V gene data show CDR1 as ENHRY and CDR2 as SYGVKD. Trimming took 3 bases from V and 1 from J; bases not matched to a gene: 16. This clonotype was obtained from a man aged 55-75 years with acute or convalescent COVID-19. Sequencing was carried out using peripheral blood. The chain employs TRBV10-3 and TRBJ1-2, with 8 positions matching TRBD1. The CDR3, as DNA: TGTGCCATCAGTGATCCAAACTCCGGGACAGGCACCCTTAACTATGGCTACACCTTC. It specifies CAISDPNSGTGTLNYGYTF.